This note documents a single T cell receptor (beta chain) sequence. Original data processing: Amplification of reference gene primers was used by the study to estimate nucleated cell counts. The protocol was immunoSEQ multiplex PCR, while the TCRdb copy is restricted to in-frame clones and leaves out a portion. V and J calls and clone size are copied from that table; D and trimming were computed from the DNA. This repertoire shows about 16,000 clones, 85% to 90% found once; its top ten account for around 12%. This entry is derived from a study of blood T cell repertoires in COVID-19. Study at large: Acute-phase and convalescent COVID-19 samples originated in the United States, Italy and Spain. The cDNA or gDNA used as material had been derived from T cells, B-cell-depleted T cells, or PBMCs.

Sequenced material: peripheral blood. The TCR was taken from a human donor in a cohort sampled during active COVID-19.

The CDR3 loop is CASSLDVGWQGADEQYF. CDR3 nucleotide sequence: TGTGCCAGCAGCTTAGATGTAGGGTGGCAGGGGGCAGACGAGCAGTACTTC. The chain couples TRBV7-9 to TRBJ2-7; 8 bases align to TRBD1. The germline gives CDR1 SEHNR, CDR2 FQNEAQ (reference sequence). The trim removed 1 base at V and 5 bases at J, leaving 13 bases unmatched. This CDR3 has 17 amino acids.